Listed below are T cell receptor beta chains from one sample, sequenced in a study of cytomegalovirus exposure and HLA in healthy donors. The method was immunoSEQ multiplex PCR; TCRdb's version includes in-frame clones alone and lacks a portion of them. The sample lists about 130,000 clones, 15% to 20% seen once, with roughly 2.7% in the top ten. The source material was PBMCs. The receptors stem from a female donor in good health and CMV-seropositive. The CDR3 runs from the conserved cysteine through the conserved F or W. The D gene is left open where the match is weak. Clone sizes are given selectively: once, few, many, or a class where the clone is expanded.

>TRBJ1-5|-|-|TRBV2
CASRSGLSNQPQHF
TGTGCCAGCAGGTCAGGGTTAAGCAATCAGCCCCAGCATTTT
>TRBJ1-1|-|-|TRBV11-2
CASSLESRYGEAFF
TGTGCCAGCAGCTTAGAATCAAGATACGGTGAAGCTTTCTTT
>TRBJ2-7|TRBD1|-|TRBV4-1
CASSHAGTGAYEQYF
TGCGCCAGCAGTCATGCCGGGACAGGGGCCTACGAGCAGTACTTC
>TRBJ2-7|-|few|TRBV6-5
CASSYSTRDSYELYF
TGTGCCAGCAGTTACTCGACTAGAGATTCCTACGAGCTGTACTTC
>TRBJ1-3|-|-|TRBV6-1
CASTVTGSGNTIYF
TGTGCCAGCACCGTTACGGGTTCTGGAAACACCATATATTTT
>TRBJ2-7|-|-|TRBV28
CASSLFSGWRGEQYF
TGTGCCAGCAGTTTATTCTCAGGGTGGCGCGGCGAGCAGTACTTC
>TRBJ1-1|-|-|TRBV30
CAWGWEIKAFF
TGTGCCTGGGGTTGGGAGATCAAAGCTTTCTTT
>TRBJ2-1|-|-|TRBV29-1
CSGGVYNEQFF
TGCAGCGGGGGGGTTTACAATGAGCAGTTCTTC
>TRBJ1-1|TRBD1|few|TRBV7-6
CASSSRQGAGTEAFF
TGTGCCAGCAGCTCGCGACAGGGGGCTGGAACTGAAGCTTTCTTT
>TRBJ1-1|-|-|TRBV9
CASSPPRTTEAFF
TGTGCCAGCAGCCCCCCGCGCACCACTGAAGCTTTCTTT
>TRBJ1-3|TRBD1|-|TRBV25-1
CASSGQGGNTIYF
TGTGCCAGCAGCGGACAGGGAGGAAACACCATATATTTT
>TRBJ1-2|-|-|TRBV7-9
CASSRLGSYGRPNYGYTF
TGTGCCAGCAGCCGCCTAGGGAGTTATGGACGGCCAAACTATGGCTACACCTTC
>TRBJ1-1|TRBD1|-|TRBV7-9
CASSLDRGWDEAFF
TGTGCCAGCAGCTTAGACAGGGGGTGGGACGAAGCTTTCTTT
>TRBJ2-7|-|-|TRBV28
CASSTRPPSPRGAPGSYEQYF
TGTGCCAGCAGCACTAGACCCCCCTCTCCGCGGGGAGCGCCGGGATCCTACGAGCAGTACTTC
>TRBJ1-2|-|few|TRBV5-8
CASTSRAGDGYTF
TGTGCCAGCACCTCTAGAGCAGGGGATGGCTACACCTTC
>TRBJ1-4|-|few|TRBV5-1
CASSLGPGNEKLFF
TGCGCCAGCAGCTTGGGGCCGGGTAATGAAAAACTGTTTTTT
>TRBJ2-7|-|few|TRBV27
CASSFQGYEQYF
TGTGCCAGCAGTTTCCAGGGCTACGAGCAGTACTTC